This TCR beta chain was sequenced for a study of cytomegalovirus exposure and HLA in healthy donors. Study-wide background: Genetic ancestry analysis placed around four fifths of the 400 or so donors that were genotyped in the Caucasian-associated cluster.

Study-level points and caveats: Prior analysis indicated that the majority of TCR beta V segments exhibited productivity approximately 87% or approximately 30% of the time. A missense DCLRE1C variant was associated with V- and J-gene trimming of TCR beta chains in a later analysis, and an independent cohort replicated the association.

This clone was seen just once. What it binds is unknown. With 60 Vbeta and 13 Jbeta primers, the PCR was carried out. The repertoire was sequenced with immunoSEQ multiplex PCR; TCRdb's copy has only in-frame clones and lacks some. The top ten clones hold about 0.7% of a sample with more than 150,000 clones, 75% to 90% of them seen once. This clonotype was obtained from a boy under 18 in good health and CMV-seronegative. The specimen sequenced was PBMCs.

DNA for the CDR3: TGTGCCAGCAGTGACTCAGAGGAGAACACTGAAGCTTTCTTT. Encoded protein: CASSDSEENTEAFF. The rearrangement joins TRBV6-4 to TRBJ1-1; D remains ambiguous. Trimming cost V 0 bases and J 1 base, with 6 bases left between them. Germline lookup yields CDR1 MRHNA and CDR2 SNTAGT. The CDR3 has 14 amino acids.